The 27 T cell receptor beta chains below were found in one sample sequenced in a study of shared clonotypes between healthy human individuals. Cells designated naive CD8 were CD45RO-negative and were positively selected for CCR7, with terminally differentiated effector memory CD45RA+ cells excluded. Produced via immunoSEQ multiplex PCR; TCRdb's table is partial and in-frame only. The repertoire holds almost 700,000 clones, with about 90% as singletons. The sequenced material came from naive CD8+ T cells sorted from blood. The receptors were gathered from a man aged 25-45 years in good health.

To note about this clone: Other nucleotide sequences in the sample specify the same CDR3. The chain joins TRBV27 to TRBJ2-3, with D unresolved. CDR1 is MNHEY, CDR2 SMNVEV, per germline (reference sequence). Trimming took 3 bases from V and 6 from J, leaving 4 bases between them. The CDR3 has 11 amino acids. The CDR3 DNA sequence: TGTGCCAGCAGTTTTGGGGATACGCAGTATTTT. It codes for CASSFGDTQYF.

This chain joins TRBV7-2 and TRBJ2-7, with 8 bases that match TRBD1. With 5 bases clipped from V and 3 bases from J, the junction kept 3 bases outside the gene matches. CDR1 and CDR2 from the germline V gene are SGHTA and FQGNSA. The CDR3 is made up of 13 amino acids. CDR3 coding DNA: TGTGCCAGCAGCACCACAGGGGGCTACGAGCAGTACTTC. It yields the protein CASSTTGGYEQYF. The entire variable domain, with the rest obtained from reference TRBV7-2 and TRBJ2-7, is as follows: GAGVSQSPSNKVTEKGKDVELRCDPISGHTALYWYRQSLGQGLEFLIYFQGNSAPDKSGLPSDRFSAERTGGSVSTLTIQRTQQEDSAVYLCASSTTGGYEQYFGPGTRLTVT.

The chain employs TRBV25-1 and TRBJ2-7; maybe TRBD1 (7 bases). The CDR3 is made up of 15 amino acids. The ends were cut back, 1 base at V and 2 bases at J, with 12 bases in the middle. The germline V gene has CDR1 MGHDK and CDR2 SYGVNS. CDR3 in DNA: TGTGCCAGCAGTGAATCAGGGGGGCTTGCCTACGAGCAGTACTTC. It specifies CASSESGGLAYEQYF.

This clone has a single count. This chain's CDR3 is CASSTGGASVNEQFF. CDR3 bases: TGTGCCAGTAGTACAGGGGGGGCGTCGGTCAATGAGCAGTTCTTC. The V and J genes are TRBV19 and TRBJ2-1; tentatively, D is TRBD1 or TRBD2 (7 bases each). The CDR3 has 15 residues. V was pared by 4 bases and J by 6 bases, with 16 bases between. Germline V gene lookup returns CDR1 LNHDA and CDR2 SQIVND (reference sequence).

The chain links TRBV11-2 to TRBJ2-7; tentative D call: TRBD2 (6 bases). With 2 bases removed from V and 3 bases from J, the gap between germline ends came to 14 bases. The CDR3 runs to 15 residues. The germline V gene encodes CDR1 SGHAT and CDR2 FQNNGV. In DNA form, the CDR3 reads TGTGCCAGCAGCTTAAGGTTCGGAGGGATCTACGAGCAGTACTTC. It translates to CASSLRFGGIYEQYF.

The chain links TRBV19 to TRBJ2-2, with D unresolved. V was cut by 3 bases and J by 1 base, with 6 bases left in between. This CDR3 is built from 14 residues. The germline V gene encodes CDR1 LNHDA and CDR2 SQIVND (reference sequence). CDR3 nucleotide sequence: TGTGCCAGTAGTATTGTCGAGAACACCGGGGAGCTGTTTTTT. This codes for CASSIVENTGELFF.

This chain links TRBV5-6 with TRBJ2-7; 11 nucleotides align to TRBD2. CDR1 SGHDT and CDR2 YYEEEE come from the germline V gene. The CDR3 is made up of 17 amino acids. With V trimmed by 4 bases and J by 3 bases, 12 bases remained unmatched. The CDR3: CASSQPGLADKDYEQYF. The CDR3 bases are TGTGCCAGCAGCCAACCGGGACTAGCGGATAAGGACTACGAGCAGTACTTC.

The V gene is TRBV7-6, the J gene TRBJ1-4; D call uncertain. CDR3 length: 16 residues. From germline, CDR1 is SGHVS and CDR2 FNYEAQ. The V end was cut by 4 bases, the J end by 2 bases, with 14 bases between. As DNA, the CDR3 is TGTGCCAGCAGCTCTCCGGAGGGAGGGACTAATGAAAAACTGTTTTTT. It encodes CASSSPEGGTNEKLFF.

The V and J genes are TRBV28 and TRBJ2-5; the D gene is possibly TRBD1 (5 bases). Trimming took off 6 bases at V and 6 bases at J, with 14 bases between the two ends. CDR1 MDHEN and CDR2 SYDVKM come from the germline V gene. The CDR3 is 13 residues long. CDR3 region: CASRDSFSQTQYF. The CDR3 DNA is TGTGCCAGCAGAGACAGTTTCTCCCAGACCCAGTACTTC. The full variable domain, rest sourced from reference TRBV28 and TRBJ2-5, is DVKVTQSSRYLVKRTGEKVFLECVQDMDHENMFWYRQDPGLGLRLIYFSYDVKMKEKGDIPEGYSVSREKKERFSLILESASTNQTSMYLCASRDSFSQTQYFGPGTRLLVL.

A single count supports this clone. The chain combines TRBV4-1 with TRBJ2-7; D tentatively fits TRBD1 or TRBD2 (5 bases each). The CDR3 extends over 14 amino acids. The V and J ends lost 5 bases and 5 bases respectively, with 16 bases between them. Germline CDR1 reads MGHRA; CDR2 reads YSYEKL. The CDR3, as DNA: TGCGCCAGCAGCAAGGGGAGAGGAACCGACGAGCAGTACTTC. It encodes CASSKGRGTDEQYF.

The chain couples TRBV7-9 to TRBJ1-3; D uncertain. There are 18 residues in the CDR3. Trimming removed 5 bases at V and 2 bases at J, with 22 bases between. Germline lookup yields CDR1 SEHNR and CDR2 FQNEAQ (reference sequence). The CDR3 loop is CASSPPLEAPRAGNTIYF. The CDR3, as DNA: TGTGCCAGCAGCCCACCCCTTGAGGCTCCTCGAGCTGGAAACACCATATATTTT. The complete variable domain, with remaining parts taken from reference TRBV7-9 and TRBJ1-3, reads DTGVSQNPRHKITKRGQNVTFRCDPISEHNRLYWYRQTLGQGPEFLTYFQNEAQLEKSRLLSDRFSAERPKGSFSTLEIQRTEQGDSAMYLCASSPPLEAPRAGNTIYFGEGSWLTVV.

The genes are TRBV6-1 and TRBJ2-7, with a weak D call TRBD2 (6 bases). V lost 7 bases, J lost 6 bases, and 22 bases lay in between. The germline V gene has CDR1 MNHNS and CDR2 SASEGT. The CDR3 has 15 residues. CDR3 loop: CASTILHWGDGEQYF. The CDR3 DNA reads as TGTGCCAGCACCATCCTCCATTGGGGGGACGGCGAGCAGTACTTC.

CDR3 sequence: CASSYRRGRQGGELFF. CDR3 bases: TGTGCCAGCAGTTACCGTCGCGGGAGACAGGGCGGGGAGCTGTTTTTT. The chain uses TRBV6-5 and TRBJ2-2; D tentatively reads TRBD1 or TRBD2 (7 bases each). Trimming left V 2 bases short and J 7 bases short, with 17 bases between. CDR1 and CDR2 (germline): MNHEY, SVGAGI. The CDR3 loop spans 16 amino acids.

The CDR3 here is CASSQVGQGAENEQFF. The CDR3 nucleotides read TGCGCCAGCAGCCAAGTCGGACAGGGGGCTGAAAATGAGCAGTTCTTC. V is TRBV4-1 and J is TRBJ2-1, with 11 bases matching TRBD1. The CDR3 is 16 residues long. The V gene end was trimmed by 1 base and the J gene end by 7 bases; junction bases not matched to a gene: 6. Germline V gene sequence: CDR1 MGHRA, CDR2 YSYEKL.

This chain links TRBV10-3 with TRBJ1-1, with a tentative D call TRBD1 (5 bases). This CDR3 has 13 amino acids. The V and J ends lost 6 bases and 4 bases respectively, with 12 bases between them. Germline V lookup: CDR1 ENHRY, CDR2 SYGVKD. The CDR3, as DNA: TGTGCCATCAGCGATGGGGGTCTCACTGAAGCTTTCTTT. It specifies CAISDGGLTEAFF.

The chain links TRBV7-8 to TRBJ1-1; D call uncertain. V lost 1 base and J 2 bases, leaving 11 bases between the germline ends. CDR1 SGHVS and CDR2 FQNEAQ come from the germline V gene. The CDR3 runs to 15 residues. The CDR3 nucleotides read TGTGCCAGCAGCTTAGGGAGTATCCGAAACACTGAAGCTTTCTTT. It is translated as CASSLGSIRNTEAFF.

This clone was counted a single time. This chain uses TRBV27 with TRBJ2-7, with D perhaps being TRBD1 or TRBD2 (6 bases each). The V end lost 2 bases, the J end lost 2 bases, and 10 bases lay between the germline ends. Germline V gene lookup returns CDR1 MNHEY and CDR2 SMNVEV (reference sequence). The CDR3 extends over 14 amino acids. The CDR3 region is CASSLEGGAYEQYF. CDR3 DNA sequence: TGTGCCAGCAGTTTAGAGGGGGGTGCCTACGAGCAGTACTTC.

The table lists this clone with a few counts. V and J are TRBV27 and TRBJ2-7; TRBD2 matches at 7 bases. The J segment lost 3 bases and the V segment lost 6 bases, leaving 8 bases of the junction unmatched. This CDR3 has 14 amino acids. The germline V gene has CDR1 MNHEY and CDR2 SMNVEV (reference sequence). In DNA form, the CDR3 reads TGTGCCAGCAGCTCGGGGTGGGAGGGCTACGAGCAGTACTTC. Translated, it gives CASSSGWEGYEQYF.

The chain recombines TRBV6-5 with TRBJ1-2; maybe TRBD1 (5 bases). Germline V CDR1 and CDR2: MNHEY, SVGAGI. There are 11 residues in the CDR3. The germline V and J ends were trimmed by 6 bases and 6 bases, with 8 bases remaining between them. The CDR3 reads CASRQTDGYTF. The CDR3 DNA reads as TGTGCCAGCAGGCAGACAGATGGCTACACCTTC.

The CDR3: CASSLSGAEAFF. DNA of the CDR3: TGTGCCAGCAGCTTATCAGGGGCCGAAGCTTTCTTT. The V call is TRBV7-9, the J call TRBJ1-1, with D tentatively TRBD1 (6 bases). V lost 2 bases and J lost 8, with 9 bases in between. This CDR3 has 12 residues. Germline CDR1 is SEHNR and CDR2 is FQNEAQ (reference sequence).

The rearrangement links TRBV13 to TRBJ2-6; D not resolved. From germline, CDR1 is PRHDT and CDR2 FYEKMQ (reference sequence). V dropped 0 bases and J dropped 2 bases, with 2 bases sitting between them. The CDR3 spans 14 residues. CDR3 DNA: TGTGCCAGCAGCTTAGGAACTGGGGCCAACGTCCTGACTTTC. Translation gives CASSLGTGANVLTF.

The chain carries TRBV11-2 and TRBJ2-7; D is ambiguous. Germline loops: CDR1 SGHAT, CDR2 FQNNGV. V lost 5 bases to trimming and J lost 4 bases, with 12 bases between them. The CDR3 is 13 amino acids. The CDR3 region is CASSPIDDYEQYF. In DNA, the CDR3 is TGTGCCAGCAGCCCCATAGATGATTACGAGCAGTACTTC.

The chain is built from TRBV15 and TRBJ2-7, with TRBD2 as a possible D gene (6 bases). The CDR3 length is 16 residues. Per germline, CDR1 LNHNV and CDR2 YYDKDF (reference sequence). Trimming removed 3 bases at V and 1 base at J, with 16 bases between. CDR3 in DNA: TGTGCCACCAGCAGCGATAGGGGACTCCAGTCCTACGAGCAGTACTTC. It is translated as CATSSDRGLQSYEQYF.

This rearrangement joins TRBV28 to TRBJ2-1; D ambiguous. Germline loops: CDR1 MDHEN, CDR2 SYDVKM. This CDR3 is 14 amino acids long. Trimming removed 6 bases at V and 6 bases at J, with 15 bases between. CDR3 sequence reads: CASSFFEAVNEQFF. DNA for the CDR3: TGTGCCAGCAGCTTCTTCGAGGCGGTCAATGAGCAGTTCTTC.

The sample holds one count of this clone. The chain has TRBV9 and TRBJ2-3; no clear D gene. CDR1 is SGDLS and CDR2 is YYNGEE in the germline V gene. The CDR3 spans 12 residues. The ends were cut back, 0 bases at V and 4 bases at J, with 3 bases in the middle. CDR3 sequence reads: CASSVEPDTQYF. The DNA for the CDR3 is TGTGCCAGCAGCGTAGAGCCAGATACGCAGTATTTT.

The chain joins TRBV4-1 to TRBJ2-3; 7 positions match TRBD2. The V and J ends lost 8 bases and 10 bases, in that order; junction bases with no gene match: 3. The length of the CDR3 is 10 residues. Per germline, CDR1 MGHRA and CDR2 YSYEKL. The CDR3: CASRREAQYF. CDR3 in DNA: TGCGCCAGCCGACGGGAGGCGCAGTATTTT.

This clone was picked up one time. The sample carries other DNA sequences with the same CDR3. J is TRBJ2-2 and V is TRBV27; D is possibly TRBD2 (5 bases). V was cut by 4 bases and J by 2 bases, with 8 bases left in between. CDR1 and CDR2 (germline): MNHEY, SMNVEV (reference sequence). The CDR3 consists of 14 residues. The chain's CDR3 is CASSSGLNTGELFF. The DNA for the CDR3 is TGTGCCAGCAGTTCCGGACTTAACACCGGGGAGCTGTTTTTT.